These 21 T cell receptor beta chains were all obtained from the same sample, sequenced in a study of blood T cell repertoires in COVID-19. Profiling relied on immunoSEQ multiplex PCR, and the TCRdb table lists in-frame clones only, not all of them. The top ten hold about 8.4% of the sample, which has more than 300,000 clones, around 92% seen once. The sequenced sample was PBMCs or T cells enriched from blood (not recorded which). These receptors were taken from a woman in her 30s who had recovered from COVID-19.

V usage is TRBV27 and J usage is TRBJ2-7; 9 bases agree with TRBD1. The CDR3 covers 15 residues. Unmatched junction bases numbered 7, after V lost 1 base and J lost 6 bases. In germline, CDR1 is MNHEY, CDR2 SMNVEV (reference sequence). CDR3 nucleotides: TGTGCCAGCAGTTTATTTAGACAGGGGGAGTCCGAGCAGTACTTC. As protein: CASSLFRQGESEQYF.

This clone was observed a handful of times. The sample has other DNA sequences that encode this CDR3 too. This chain uses TRBV18 with TRBJ2-7; 8 bases map to TRBD1. This CDR3 is built from 13 residues. From germline, CDR1 is KGHSH and CDR2 LQKENI. After removal of 3 bases from V and 3 bases from J, the junction contained 1 base not matched to a gene. The CDR3 protein is CASSPGTGYEQYF. The CDR3 nucleotides are TGTGCCAGCTCACCGGGGACAGGCTACGAGCAGTACTTC.

As to this clone: A junction boundary mismatches the germline segment, possibly from a read error. This chain connects TRBV10-2 to TRBJ2-2; 10 nucleotides align to TRBD2. Germline CDR1 reads WSHSY; CDR2 reads SAAADI. The CDR3 consists of 16 residues. The CDR3 region is CASSPSTSGYTGELFF. DNA of the CDR3: TGCGCCAGCAGTCCTTCGACTAGCGGGTATACCGGCGAGCTGTTTTTT.

V is TRBV10-3 and J is TRBJ2-2; 10 nucleotides match TRBD1. Germline V gene lookup returns CDR1 ENHRY and CDR2 SYGVKD. The CDR3 has 15 amino acids. J gave up 2 bases and V 9 bases, and 6 bases lay outside the gene matches. CDR3 in DNA: TGTGCCATAAGGGACAGGGGTCTCAACACCGGGGAGCTGTTTTTT. Amino acids: CAIRDRGLNTGELFF.

This chain links TRBV10-3 with TRBJ1-2, with D perhaps matching TRBD1 (6 bases). The V and J ends lost 2 bases and 2 bases respectively, with 18 bases between them. Per the germline V gene, CDR1 is ENHRY and CDR2 is SYGVKD. CDR3 size: 17 residues. The CDR3 reads CAISEGQWVISNYGYTF. DNA of the CDR3: TGTGCCATCAGTGAGGGACAGTGGGTAATCTCAAACTATGGCTACACCTTC.

The gene calls are TRBV4-2 and TRBJ2-2; TRBD2 might be the D (6 bases). The germline gives CDR1 LGHNA, CDR2 YNFKEQ. The CDR3 is 16 residues long. Trimming stripped 2 bases from V and 1 base from J, with 11 bases between. The CDR3 protein is CASSQRDGRNTGELFF. In DNA, the CDR3 is TGTGCCAGCAGCCAACGGGACGGGAGGAACACCGGGGAGCTGTTTTTT.

The chain employs TRBV9 and TRBJ2-1; the match to TRBD1 covers 10 bases. The CDR3 consists of 14 residues. Per the germline V gene, CDR1 is SGDLS and CDR2 is YYNGEE. The junction had 2 bases not matched to a gene; V was cut back by 0 bases and J by 8 bases. The CDR3 spells CASSVGDRGDEQFF. In DNA form, the CDR3 reads TGTGCCAGCAGCGTAGGGGACAGGGGAGATGAGCAGTTCTTC. Together with reference TRBV9 and TRBJ2-1, the CDR3 gives the full variable domain: DSGVTQTPKHLITATGQRVTLRCSPRSGDLSVYWYQQSLDQGLQFLIQYYNGEERAKGNILERFSAQQFPDLHSELNLSSLELGDSALYFCASSVGDRGDEQFFGPGTRLTVL.

This clone was found a few times. This rearrangement joins TRBV28 to TRBJ1-2; the match to TRBD1 covers 8 bases. Germline values: CDR1 MDHEN, CDR2 SYDVKM. The CDR3 extends over 14 amino acids. Trimming cost V 6 bases and J 8 bases; bases outside gene matches: 11. The CDR3 here is CASSLQGAIGGYTF. CDR3 nucleotides: TGTGCCAGCAGCCTCCAGGGGGCTATAGGAGGCTACACCTTC.

The chain combines TRBV27 with TRBJ1-1; D call uncertain. Trimming took off 6 bases at V and 2 bases at J, with 16 bases between the two ends. The CDR3 runs to 15 residues. The germline V gene has CDR1 MNHEY and CDR2 SMNVEV (reference sequence). CDR3 DNA sequence: TGTGCCAGCAGCCTCGTCCGGCGGGGTAACACTGAAGCTTTCTTT. This translates into CASSLVRRGNTEAFF.

The chain recombines TRBV28 with TRBJ2-7; no reliable D call. The CDR3 is made up of 11 amino acids. Per germline, CDR1 MDHEN and CDR2 SYDVKM. V lost 3 bases, J lost 7 bases, and 7 bases lay in between. The CDR3 bases are TGTGCCAGCAGTTTTGGGCCGGAGCAGTACTTC. This translates into CASSFGPEQYF.

The chain combines TRBV7-9 with TRBJ2-5; D might be TRBD1 (6 bases). The CDR3 has 15 residues. V was clipped by 4 bases and J by 5 bases, with 17 bases between them. Germline CDR1 and CDR2: SEHNR and FQNEAQ (reference sequence). The CDR3: CASSSTPGEVETQYF. The CDR3 region has the DNA TGTGCCAGCAGCTCTACACCAGGGGAAGTTGAGACCCAGTACTTC.

The CDR3: CASSVFGLDESRYF. The DNA for the CDR3 is TGTGCCAGCAGCGTATTTGGACTAGATGAAAGTCGGTATTTT. The chain links TRBV9 to TRBJ2-3; 7 bases are a match to TRBD2. The CDR3 runs 14 residues. The junction had 13 bases not matched to a gene; V was cut back by 1 base and J by 14 bases. The germline V gene encodes CDR1 SGDLS and CDR2 YYNGEE.

This chain uses TRBV10-3 with TRBJ2-1; the D gene is possibly TRBD2 (6 bases). This CDR3 is built from 12 residues. Trimming took 6 bases from V and 7 from J, leaving 10 bases between them. Germline V gives CDR1 ENHRY, CDR2 SYGVKD. The CDR3 protein is CAISLGGNEQFF. The DNA of the CDR3 is TGTGCCATCAGCCTGGGGGGAAATGAGCAGTTCTTC.

This chain uses TRBV19 with TRBJ2-1, with 7 bases fitting TRBD1. Germline V gene sequence: CDR1 LNHDA, CDR2 SQIVND (reference sequence). V shed 3 bases, J shed 2 bases, and the junction held 4 bases outside the gene matches. The CDR3 has 15 residues. CDR3 DNA: TGTGCCAGTAGTATGGGACAGAGCCCCTACAATGAGCAGTTCTTC. It translates to CASSMGQSPYNEQFF.

This clone was seen only a few times. The rearrangement joins TRBV28 to TRBJ1-2, with TRBD1 matching 7 bases. CDR3 size: 13 residues. Looked up from germline, CDR1 is MDHEN and CDR2 is SYDVKM. Germline trimming cut 3 bases from V and 3 bases from J; bases unmatched to any gene: 1. CDR3 amino acids: CASSFDRDYGYTF. CDR3 nucleotides: TGTGCCAGCAGTTTCGACAGGGACTATGGCTACACCTTC.

V is TRBV28 and J is TRBJ2-7; TRBD1 matches at 10 bases. J lost 6 bases, V lost 3 bases, and 5 bases had no gene match. This CDR3 comprises 14 residues. CDR1 and CDR2 (germline): MDHEN, SYDVKM. DNA of the CDR3: TGTGCCAGCAGTTTGTGGGACAGGGGATCCGAGCAGTACTTC. Amino acids: CASSLWDRGSEQYF.

This chain links TRBV10-3 with TRBJ1-5; tentatively, D is TRBD1 (6 bases). There are 14 residues in the CDR3. Germline lookup yields CDR1 ENHRY and CDR2 SYGVKD. V lost 4 bases and J lost 4, with 11 bases in between. The CDR3 sequence: CAISAGAVNQPQHF. The CDR3 region has the DNA TGTGCCATCAGTGCAGGGGCTGTAAATCAGCCCCAGCATTTT.

V gene TRBV19 combines with J gene TRBJ1-5, with 8 nucleotides matching TRBD1. CDR3 length: 15 residues. The V segment lost 7 bases and the J segment 7 bases; nucleotides outside the gene matches: 12. Per germline, CDR1 LNHDA and CDR2 SQIVND (reference sequence). The CDR3 region has the DNA TGTGCCAGTATGGACAGGGCCCTTGGAGCCCAGCCCCAGCATTTT. Its protein is CASMDRALGAQPQHF.

The rearrangement links TRBV19 to TRBJ1-1; 7 nucleotides agree with TRBD1. Looked up from germline, CDR1 is LNHDA and CDR2 is SQIVND (reference sequence). The CDR3 is 18 amino acids. Losses at the gene ends were 5 bases for V and 2 bases for J; bases not matched to a gene: 17. For the CDR3, the DNA is TGTGCCAGTAGTGTCATGGGACAGAGGATTAGTATCAACACTGAAGCTTTCTTT. This codes for CASSVMGQRISINTEAFF. Looking up the rest from reference TRBV19 and TRBJ1-1 gives the full variable domain: DGGITQSPKYLFRKEGQNVTLSCEQNLNHDAMYWYRQDPGQGLRLIYYSQIVNDFQKGDIAEGYSVSREKKESFPLTVTSAQKNPTAFYLCASSVMGQRISINTEAFFGQGTRLTVV.

The gene calls are TRBV30 and TRBJ1-2; D unresolved. This CDR3 region has 12 residues. In germline, CDR1 is GTSNPN, CDR2 SVGIG (reference sequence). Deletions cut 5 bases from V and 8 bases from J, with 15 bases between. The CDR3, as DNA: TGTGCCTGGGACCCCGGTTTGTGGGGCTACACCTTC. This sequence encodes CAWDPGLWGYTF.

As DNA, the CDR3 is TGTGCCAGCAGTTACGGACAGGGGTACCTTGGCTACACCTTC. Translated, it gives CASSYGQGYLGYTF. The rearrangement links TRBV6-2 or TRBV6-3 to TRBJ1-2; 9 nucleotides match TRBD1. The CDR3 totals 14 residues. The germline gives CDR1 MNHEY, CDR2 SVGEGT. V trimming: 2 bases; J trimming: 7 bases; junction bases outside the gene matches: 5.